This T cell receptor beta chain was obtained from a study of post-analysis software for immune sequencing data. Study information: Disease courses included relapsing-remitting, secondary progressive and progressive-relapsing multiple sclerosis.

Study findings and constraints: Several TRBV segments (TRBV5-6, TRBV5-1 and TRBV20-1 among them) occurred more frequently in patients than in controls. The authors found that F measure strongly co-clustered same-batch samples. Controls showed significantly higher normalized Chao1 diversity than did multiple sclerosis patients.

Unique molecular identifiers were present in the TCR beta cDNA libraries. The authors obtained roughly 0.5 million cDNA molecules from about 0.94 to 9.7 million T cells. Each CDR3 protein is one row after TCRdb ran MiXCR on the PCR reads. The sample consists of about 500,000 distinct CDR3 sequences, around 40% of them appearing once. There are 14 residues in the CDR3. Of note for this clonotype: The antigen is unknown. The junction does not match germline at one end; this may be a read error.

The specimen was blood. The chain uses TRBV12-3 or TRBV12-4 and TRBJ2-7; D unclear. The last part of the DNA fits TRBJ2-5 better; the J call may be wrong. This TCR came from a girl under 18 with multiple sclerosis. CDR3 residues: CASGLATTQETQYF. Here the CDR3 DNA reads TGTGCCAGCGGTTTAGCCACCACCCAAGAGACCCAGTACTTC.